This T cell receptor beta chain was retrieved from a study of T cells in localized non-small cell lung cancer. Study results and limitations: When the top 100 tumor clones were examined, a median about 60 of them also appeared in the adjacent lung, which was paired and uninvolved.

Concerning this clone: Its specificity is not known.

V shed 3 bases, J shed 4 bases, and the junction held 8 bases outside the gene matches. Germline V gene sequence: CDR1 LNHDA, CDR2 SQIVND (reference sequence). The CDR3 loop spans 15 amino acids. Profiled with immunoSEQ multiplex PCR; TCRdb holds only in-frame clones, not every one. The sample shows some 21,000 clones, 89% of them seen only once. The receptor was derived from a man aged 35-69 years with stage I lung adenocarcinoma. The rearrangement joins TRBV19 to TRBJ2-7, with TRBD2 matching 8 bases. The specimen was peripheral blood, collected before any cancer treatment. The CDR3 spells CASSILGLEKYEQYF. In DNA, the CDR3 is TGTGCCAGTAGTATCTTGGGACTAGAGAAATACGAGCAGTACTTC.